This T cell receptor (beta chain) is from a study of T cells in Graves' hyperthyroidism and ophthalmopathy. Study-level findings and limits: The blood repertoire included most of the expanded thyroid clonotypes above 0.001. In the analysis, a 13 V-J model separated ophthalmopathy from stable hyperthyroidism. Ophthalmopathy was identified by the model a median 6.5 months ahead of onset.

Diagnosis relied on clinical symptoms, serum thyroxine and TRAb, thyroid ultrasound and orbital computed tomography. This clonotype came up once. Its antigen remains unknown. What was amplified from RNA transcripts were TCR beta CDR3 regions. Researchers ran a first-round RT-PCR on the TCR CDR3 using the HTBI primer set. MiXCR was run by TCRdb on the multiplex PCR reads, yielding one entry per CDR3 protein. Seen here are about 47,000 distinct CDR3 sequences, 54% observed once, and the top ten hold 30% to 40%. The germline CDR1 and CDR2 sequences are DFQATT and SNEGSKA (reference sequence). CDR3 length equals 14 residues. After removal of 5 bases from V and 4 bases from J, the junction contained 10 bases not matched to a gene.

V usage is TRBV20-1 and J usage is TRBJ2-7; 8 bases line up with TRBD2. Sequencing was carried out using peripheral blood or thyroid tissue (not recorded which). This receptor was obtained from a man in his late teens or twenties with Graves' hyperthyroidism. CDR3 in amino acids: CSAAPGGRAYEQYF. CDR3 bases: TGCAGTGCTGCGCCGGGAGGGAGGGCATACGAGCAGTACTTC.